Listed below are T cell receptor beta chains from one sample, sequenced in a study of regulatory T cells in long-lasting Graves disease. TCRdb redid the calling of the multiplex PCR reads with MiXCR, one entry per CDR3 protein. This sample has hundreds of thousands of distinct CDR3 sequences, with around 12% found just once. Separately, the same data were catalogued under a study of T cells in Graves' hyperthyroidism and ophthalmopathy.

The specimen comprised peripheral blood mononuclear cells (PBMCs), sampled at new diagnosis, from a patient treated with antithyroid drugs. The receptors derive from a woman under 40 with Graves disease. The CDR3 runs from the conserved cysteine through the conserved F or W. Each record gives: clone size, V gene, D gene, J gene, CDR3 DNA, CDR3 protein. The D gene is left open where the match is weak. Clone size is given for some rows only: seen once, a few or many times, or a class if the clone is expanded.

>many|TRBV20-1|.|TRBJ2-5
TGCAGTGCTAGGGACACCTTGGAGACCCAGTACTTC
CSARDTLETQYF
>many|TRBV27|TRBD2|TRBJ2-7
TGTGCCAGCAGCGGGACTAGCGGGAGAGTCCCCTACGAGCAGTACTTC
CASSGTSGRVPYEQYF
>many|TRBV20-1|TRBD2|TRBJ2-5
TGCAGTGCTAGACCTCTAGCGGAGCAAGAGACCCAGTACTTC
CSARPLAEQETQYF
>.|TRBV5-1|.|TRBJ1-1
TGCGCCAGCAAGGAAGGGTCGGACACTGAAGCTTTCTTT
CASKEGSDTEAFF
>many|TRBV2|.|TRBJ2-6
TGTGCCAGCATCAACAGGGTTACTGGGGCCAACGTCCTGACTTTC
CASINRVTGANVLTF
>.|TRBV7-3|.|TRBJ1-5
TGTGCCAGCAGCTCAGACCCGACATCGTCCCAGCATTTT
CASSSDPTSSQHF
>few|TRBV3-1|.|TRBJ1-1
TGTGCCAGCAGCCCAACGGTGGGCACTGAAGCTTTCTTT
CASSPTVGTEAFF
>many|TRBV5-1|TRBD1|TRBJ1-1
TGCGCCAGCAGCCTGAACAGGGGATGGGCTTTCTTT
CASSLNRGWAFF
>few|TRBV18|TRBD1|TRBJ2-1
TGTGCCAGCTCACCCTTATTAACCGACAGGGCCCGCAATGAGCAGTTCTTC
CASSPLLTDRARNEQFF
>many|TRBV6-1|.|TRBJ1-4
TGTGCCAGCAGTGAAGCGGTAGGGGTGGGGGGTGAAAAACTGTTTTTT
CASSEAVGVGGEKLFF
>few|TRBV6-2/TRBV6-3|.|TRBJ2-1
TGTGCCAGCAGCCCCCCTAGTTTTTCCTACAATGAGCAGTTCTTC
CASSPPSFSYNEQFF
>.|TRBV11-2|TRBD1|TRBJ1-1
TGTGCCAGCAGCTTACAGGAAGCAGGGGGTACTGAAGCTTTCTTT
CASSLQEAGGTEAFF
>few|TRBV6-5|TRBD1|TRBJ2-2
TGTGCCAGCAGTTATACAGGGGCCGCCGGGGAGCTGTTTTTT
CASSYTGAAGELFF
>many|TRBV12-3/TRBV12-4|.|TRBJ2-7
TGTGCCAGCACCGTCCCTCCCTACGAGCAGTACTTC
CASTVPPYEQYF
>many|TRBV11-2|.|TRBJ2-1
TGTGCCAGCAGCTTAGATCGTAGGGAGCAGTTCTTC
CASSLDRREQFF
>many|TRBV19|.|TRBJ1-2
TGTGCCAGTAGTCCCCTGAAGCAGCCGGTAACCTATGGCTACACCTTC
CASSPLKQPVTYGYTF
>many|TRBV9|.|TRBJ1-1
TGTGCCAGCACCACTGGAGGGTTGAACACTGAAGCTTTCTTT
CASTTGGLNTEAFF
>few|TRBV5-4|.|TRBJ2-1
TGTGCCAGCAGCACCGGCCCAGACTCCTACAATGAGCAGTTCTTC
CASSTGPDSYNEQFF
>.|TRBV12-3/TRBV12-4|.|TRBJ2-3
TGTGCCAGCAGTTTAGTCCTCCGGGACAAGTTTGGAGATACGCAGTATTTT
CASSLVLRDKFGDTQYF
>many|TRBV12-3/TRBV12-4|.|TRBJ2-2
TGTGCCAGCAGTTTCTCGGGCGGGCTTAAGTGGGCCGGGGAGCTGTTTTTT
CASSFSGGLKWAGELFF
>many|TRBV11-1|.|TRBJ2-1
TGTGCCAGCAGCTTAGAAGGTGTTAGGTCCTACAATGAGCAGTTCTTC
CASSLEGVRSYNEQFF
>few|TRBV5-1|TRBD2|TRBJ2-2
TGCGCCAGCAGCTCCCGACTCCTAGCGGGTTCGGGCGGGGAGCTGTTTTTT
CASSSRLLAGSGGELFF
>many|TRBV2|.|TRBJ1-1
TGTGCCACATCGCCGGGGGAGGCGAACACTGAAGCTTTCTTT
CATSPGEANTEAFF
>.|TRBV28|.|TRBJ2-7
TGTGCCAGCAGTAAGCAGAGTTACGAGCAGTACTTC
CASSKQSYEQYF
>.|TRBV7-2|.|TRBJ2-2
TGTGCCAGCAGCTTAGCGCGCTCCGTCGCATCGGCGGGGGAGCTGTTTTTT
CASSLARSVASAGELFF
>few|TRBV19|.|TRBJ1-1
TGTGCCAGTAGTTGGGCTCGAGGGAAGGAAGCTTTCTTT
CASSWARGKEAFF
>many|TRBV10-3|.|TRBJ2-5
TGTGCCATCAGTGAATACGGAGAGACCCAGTACTTC
CAISEYGETQYF
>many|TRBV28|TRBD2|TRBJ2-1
TGTGCCAGCACCCGCCCCAGCGGGAGGCTTGAGCAGTTCTTC
CASTRPSGRLEQFF
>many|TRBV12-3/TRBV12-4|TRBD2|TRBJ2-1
TGTGCCAGCAGTCCCAATAGCGGGACTGAGCAGTTCTTC
CASSPNSGTEQFF
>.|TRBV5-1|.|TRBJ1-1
TGCGCCAGCCGTGTGGGCCCTATTAACACTGAAGCTTTCTTT
CASRVGPINTEAFF
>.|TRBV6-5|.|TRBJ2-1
TGTGCCAGCAGTTACTCAGAGGGTGGCTACAATGAGCAGTTCTTC
CASSYSEGGYNEQFF
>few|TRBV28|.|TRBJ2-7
TGTGCCAGCAGTTTATTTGAGGGAAAGGCTCTCTACGAGCAGTACTTC
CASSLFEGKALYEQYF
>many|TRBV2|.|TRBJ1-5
TGTGCCAGCAGCTTGTCCAGGGGCCAGCCCCAGCATTTT
CASSLSRGQPQHF
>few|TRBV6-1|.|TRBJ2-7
TGTGCCAGCCGAATTGGAGGGGAGTGGGAGCAGTACTTC
CASRIGGEWEQYF
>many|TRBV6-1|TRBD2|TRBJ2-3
TGTGCCAGCATGCGGACTAGCGGGAGCATGACAGATACGCAGTATTTT
CASMRTSGSMTDTQYF
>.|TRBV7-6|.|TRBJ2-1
TGTGCCAGCAGCATCGATATCGGCAATGAGCAGTTCTTC
CASSIDIGNEQFF
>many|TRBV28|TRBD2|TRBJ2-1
TGTGCCAGCAGCGCCCCGGGACTAGCGTTCGATGAGCAGTTCTTC
CASSAPGLAFDEQFF
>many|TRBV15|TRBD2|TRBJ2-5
TGTGCCACCAGCAGGACTAGCGGTACCCAAGAGACCCAGTACTTC
CATSRTSGTQETQYF
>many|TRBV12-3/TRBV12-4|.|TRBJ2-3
TGTGCCAGCAGTGTCGACACTCCTAGCACAGATACGCAGTATTTT
CASSVDTPSTDTQYF
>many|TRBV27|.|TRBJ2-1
TGTGCCAGCAGTCCGAGGGGTTCCTCCTACAATGAGCAGTTCTTC
CASSPRGSSYNEQFF
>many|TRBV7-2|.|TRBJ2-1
TGTGCCAGCAGCCCGGACAGAACTATCAATGAGCAGTTCTTC
CASSPDRTINEQFF
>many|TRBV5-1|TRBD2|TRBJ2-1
TGCGCCAGCAGCCGCACCGGGACTAGCGGGAGGGCCCATGAGCAGTTCTTC
CASSRTGTSGRAHEQFF
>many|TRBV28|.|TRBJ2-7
TGTGCCAGCAGTTTTCTTACGCTTGGCGGGTACTCCTACGAGCAGTACTTC
CASSFLTLGGYSYEQYF
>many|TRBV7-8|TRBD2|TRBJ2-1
TGTGCCAGCAGCTTCGGGACTAGCGACTACAATGAGCAGTTCTTC
CASSFGTSDYNEQFF
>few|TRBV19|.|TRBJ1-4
TGTGCCAGTAGGTCATGGAAGGCAACTAATGAAAAACTGTTTTTT
CASRSWKATNEKLFF
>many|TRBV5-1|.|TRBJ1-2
TGCGCCAGCAGCCCCACCCGGACAGCGAGCTATGGCTACACCTTC
CASSPTRTASYGYTF
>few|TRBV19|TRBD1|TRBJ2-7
TGTGCCAGTTCGGGACAGGGCTTAAAAGACTCCTACGAGCAGTACTTC
CASSGQGLKDSYEQYF
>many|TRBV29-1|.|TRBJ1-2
TGCAGCGTTGGAGGGTCTAGCGGCTACACCTTC
CSVGGSSGYTF
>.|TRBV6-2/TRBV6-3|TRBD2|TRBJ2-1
TGTGCCAGCAGTGAGAGGACTAGCGGCTCCTACAATGAGCAGTTCTTC
CASSERTSGSYNEQFF
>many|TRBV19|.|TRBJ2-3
TGTGCCAGTAGTATACATTCTAGCACAGATACGCAGTATTTT
CASSIHSSTDTQYF
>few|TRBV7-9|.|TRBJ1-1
TGTGCCAGCAGCCCGGGGATGCAGGACCCTGAAGCTTTCTTT
CASSPGMQDPEAFF
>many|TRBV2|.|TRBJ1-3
TGTGCCAGCAGTGACAAGGCCGGACATTTAAACACCATATATTTT
CASSDKAGHLNTIYF
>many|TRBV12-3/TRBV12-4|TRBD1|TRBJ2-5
TGTGCCAGCAGTCTTAAAAACCCAATTCCCCGGGACAGGGACCAAGAGACCCAGTACTTC
CASSLKNPIPRDRDQETQYF
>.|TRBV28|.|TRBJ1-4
TGTGCCAGCAGTCTCCCCCGCGGTTTAGGGGGGCGAGAAAAACTGTTTTTT
CASSLPRGLGGREKLFF
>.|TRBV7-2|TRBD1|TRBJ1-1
TGTGCCAGCAGCAACAGACAGGGGGCTTACACTGAAGCTTTCTTT
CASSNRQGAYTEAFF
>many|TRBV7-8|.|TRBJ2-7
TGTGCCAGCAGCTTAGTTGCCTTCGAGCAGTACTTC
CASSLVAFEQYF
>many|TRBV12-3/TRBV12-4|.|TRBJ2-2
TGTGCCAGCAGTCTCATCAGACAGGCGTGGGACACCGGGGAGCTGTTTTTT
CASSLIRQAWDTGELFF